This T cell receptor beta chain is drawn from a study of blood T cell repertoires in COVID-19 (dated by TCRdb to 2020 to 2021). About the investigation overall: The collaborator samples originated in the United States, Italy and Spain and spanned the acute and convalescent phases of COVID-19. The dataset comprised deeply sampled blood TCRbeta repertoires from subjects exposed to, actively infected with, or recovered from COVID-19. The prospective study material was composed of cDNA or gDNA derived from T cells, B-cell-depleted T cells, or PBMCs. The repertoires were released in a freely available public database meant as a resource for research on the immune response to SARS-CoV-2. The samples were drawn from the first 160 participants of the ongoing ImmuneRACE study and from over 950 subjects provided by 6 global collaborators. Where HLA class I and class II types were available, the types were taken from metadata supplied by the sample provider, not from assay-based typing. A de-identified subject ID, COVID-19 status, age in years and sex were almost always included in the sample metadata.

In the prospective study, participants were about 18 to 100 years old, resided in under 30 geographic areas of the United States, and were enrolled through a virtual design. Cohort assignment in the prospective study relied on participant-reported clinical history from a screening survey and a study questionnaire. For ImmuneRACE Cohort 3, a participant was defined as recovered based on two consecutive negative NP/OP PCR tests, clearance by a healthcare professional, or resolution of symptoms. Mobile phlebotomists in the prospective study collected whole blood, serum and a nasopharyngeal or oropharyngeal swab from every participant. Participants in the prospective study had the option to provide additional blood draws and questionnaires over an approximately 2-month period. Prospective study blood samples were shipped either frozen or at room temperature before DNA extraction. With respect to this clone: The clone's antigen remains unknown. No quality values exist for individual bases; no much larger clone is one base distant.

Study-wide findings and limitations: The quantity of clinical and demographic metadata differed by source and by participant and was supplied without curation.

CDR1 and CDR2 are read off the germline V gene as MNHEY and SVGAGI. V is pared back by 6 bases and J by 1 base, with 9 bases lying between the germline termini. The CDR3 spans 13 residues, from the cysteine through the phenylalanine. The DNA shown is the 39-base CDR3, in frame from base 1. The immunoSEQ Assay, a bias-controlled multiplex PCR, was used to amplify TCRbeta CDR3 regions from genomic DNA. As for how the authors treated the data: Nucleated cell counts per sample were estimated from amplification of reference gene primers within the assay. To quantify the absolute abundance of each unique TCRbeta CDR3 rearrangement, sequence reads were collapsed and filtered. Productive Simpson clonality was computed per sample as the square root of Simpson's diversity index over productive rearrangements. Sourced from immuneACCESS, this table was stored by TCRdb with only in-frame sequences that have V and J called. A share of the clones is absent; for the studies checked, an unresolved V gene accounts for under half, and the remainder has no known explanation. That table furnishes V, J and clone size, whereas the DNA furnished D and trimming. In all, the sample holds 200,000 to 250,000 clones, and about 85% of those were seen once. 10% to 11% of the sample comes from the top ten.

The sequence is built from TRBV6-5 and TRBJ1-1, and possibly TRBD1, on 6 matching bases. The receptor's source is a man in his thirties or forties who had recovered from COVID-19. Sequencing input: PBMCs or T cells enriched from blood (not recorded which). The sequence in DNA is TGTGCCAGCAGACAACAGGGGAACACTGAAGCTTTCTTT. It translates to CASRQQGNTEAFF.